These 2 T cell receptor beta chains originate from one sample sequenced in a study of blood T cell repertoires in COVID-19. Sequencing was performed with immunoSEQ multiplex PCR; in TCRdb, only in-frame clones are kept and a portion is missing. The sample records fewer than 400,000 clones, around 90% being singletons. The sequenced sample consisted of PBMCs or T cells enriched from blood (not recorded which). The receptors stem from a woman between 18 and 29 years old who had recovered from COVID-19.

The chain employs TRBV5-4 and TRBJ1-2; tentatively, D is TRBD1 (5 bases). Germline V gene sequence: CDR1 SGHNT, CDR2 YYREEE (reference sequence). The V end was cut by 6 bases, the J end by 3 bases, with 15 bases between. CDR3 length: 14 amino acids. The CDR3 sequence: CASTPGESDYGYTF. CDR3 in DNA: TGTGCCAGCACCCCGGGGGAGTCGGACTATGGCTACACCTTC. Full variable domain (outside the CDR3, taken from reference TRBV5-4 and TRBJ1-2): ETGVTQSPTHLIKTRGQQVTLRCSSQSGHNTVSWYQQALGQGPQFIFQYYREEENGRGNFPPRFSGLQFPNYSSELNVNALELDDSALYLCASTPGESDYGYTFGSGTRLTVV.

CDR3 in DNA: TGTGCCAGCAGCTTGGACTTTGGACAAGTGAACACTGAAGCTTTCTTT. Translation gives CASSLDFGQVNTEAFF. The chain joins TRBV5-8 to TRBJ1-1, with a tentative D call TRBD1 (5 bases). The CDR3 loop spans 16 amino acids. Germline V gene sequence: CDR1 SGHTS, CDR2 YDEGEE. The V and J ends lost 0 bases and 0 bases respectively, with 12 bases between them.